A single sample is the source of the 25 T cell receptor beta chains below, sequenced in a study of OX40 agonist ivuxolimab in advanced cancers. The repertoire was sequenced with immunoSEQ multiplex PCR; TCRdb's copy has only in-frame clones and lacks some. The sample yields 40,000 to 55,000 clones, roughly 88% seen once. The material was CD4+ or CD8+ T cells sorted from blood, obtained in a trial of the OX40 agonist ivuxolimab. Receptor source: an adult with an advanced solid tumor such as melanoma, head and neck, liver or kidney cancer.

V is TRBV19 and J is TRBJ2-4; TRBD1 might be the D (6 bases). CDR3 length: 11 residues. Germline-derived CDR1 and CDR2 are LNHDA and SQIVND (reference sequence). The V end lost 7 bases, the J end lost 15 bases, and 16 bases lay between the germline ends. For the CDR3, the DNA is TGTGCCAGTACCTCAGGACAGCTGCCGTACTTC. Its protein product is CASTSGQLPYF.

This rearrangement joins TRBV28 to TRBJ1-5; D perhaps matches TRBD1 (5 bases). The CDR3 runs 13 residues. Germline-derived CDR1 and CDR2 are MDHEN and SYDVKM. Trimming pared 6 bases from V and 4 bases from J, leaving 10 bases between. The CDR3 nucleotides are TGTGCCAGCAGGGGGACGGGGAATCAGCCCCAGCATTTT. Amino acids: CASRGTGNQPQHF.

The chain carries TRBV9 and TRBJ2-3; D might be TRBD1 or TRBD2, each matching 5 bases. This CDR3 is 18 amino acids long. CDR1 and CDR2 (germline): SGDLS, YYNGEE. The V end lost 0 bases, the J end lost 1 base, and 18 bases lay between the germline ends. In nucleotides, the CDR3 is TGTGCCAGCAGCGTAGGGGGCAGGATGAGGGTGGGCACAGATACGCAGTATTTT. The encoded protein is CASSVGGRMRVGTDTQYF.

The chain uses TRBV27 and TRBJ2-7; perhaps TRBD1 as D (5 bases). CDR3 length: 14 residues. Looked up from germline, CDR1 is MNHEY and CDR2 is SMNVEV (reference sequence). Trimming took off 7 bases at V and 3 bases at J, with 16 bases between the two ends. Here the CDR3 reads CASISGSPYYEQYF. DNA of the CDR3: TGTGCCAGCATTTCAGGGTCCCCCTACTACGAGCAGTACTTC.

The chain carries TRBV14 and TRBJ2-7; D is perhaps TRBD2 (7 bases). This CDR3 is built from 17 residues. In germline, CDR1 is SGHDN, CDR2 FVKESK. V was cut by 1 base and J by 0 bases, with 16 bases left in between. CDR3 loop: CASSQGLRGPSSYEQYF. In DNA form, the CDR3 reads TGTGCCAGCAGCCAAGGTTTGCGGGGGCCTAGCTCCTACGAGCAGTACTTC.

The chain links TRBV2 to TRBJ2-3; 12 bases line up with TRBD2. There are 14 residues in the CDR3. CDR1 and CDR2 (germline): SNHLY, FYNNEI. The V gene end was trimmed by 5 bases and the J gene end by 11 bases; junction bases not matched to a gene: 8. In DNA, the CDR3 is TGTGCCAGCAGTCTGGGACTAGCGGGCCCGAGGCAGTATTTT. This translates into CASSLGLAGPRQYF. Looking up the rest from reference TRBV2 and TRBJ2-3 gives the full variable domain: EPEVTQTPSHQVTQMGQEVILRCVPISNHLYFYWYRQILGQKVEFLVSFYNNEISEKSEIFDDQFSVERPDGSNFTLKIRSTKLEDSAMYFCASSLGLAGPRQYFGPGTRLTVL.

V gene TRBV11-2 combines with J gene TRBJ2-2; D gene unclear. Germline CDR1 SGHAT, CDR2 FQNNGV. CDR3 length equals 13 residues. Trimming cost V 3 bases and J 5 bases, with 7 bases left between them. The CDR3 here is CASSFYRTGELFF. CDR3 DNA sequence: TGTGCCAGCAGCTTTTACCGGACCGGGGAGCTGTTTTTT.

The J gene is TRBJ2-7, the V gene TRBV6-1, with D unresolved. With 7 bases removed from V and 2 bases from J, the gap between germline ends came to 9 bases. The CDR3 extends over 12 amino acids. Germline CDR1 is MNHNS and CDR2 is SASEGT. Written as DNA, the CDR3 is TGTGCCAGCATGCCGGGTACCTACGAGCAGTACTTC. Its translation: CASMPGTYEQYF.

The count of this clone is one. CDR3 protein: CASSYGQANQPQHF. The CDR3 region has the DNA TGTGCCAGCAGTTACGGACAGGCCAATCAGCCCCAGCATTTT. The gene calls are TRBV6-6 and TRBJ1-5; TRBD1 aligns across 7 bases. The CDR3 sequence is 14 residues long. J lost 3 bases, V lost 2 bases, and 1 base had no gene match. Germline assignment: CDR1 MNHNY and CDR2 SVGAGI (reference sequence).

The CDR3 coding sequence is TGCGCCAGCACCCTAGCGGGAGTCTACAATGAGCAGTTCTTC. Translating it yields CASTLAGVYNEQFF. J is TRBJ2-1 and V is TRBV5-1; 10 bases match TRBD2. CDR3 length: 14 residues. The V and J ends lost 6 bases and 3 bases, in that order; junction bases with no gene match: 3. In germline, CDR1 is SGHRS, CDR2 YFSETQ.

The CDR3 DNA sequence: TGTGCCAGCAGCGCCGGGGGGACAGGGTTCGATGAAAAACTGTTTTTT. Translation gives CASSAGGTGFDEKLFF. The chain has TRBV9 and TRBJ1-4; 9 bases align to TRBD1. V lost 3 bases, J lost 6 bases, and 9 bases stayed unmatched. The CDR3 covers 16 residues. Germline-derived CDR1 and CDR2 are SGDLS and YYNGEE.

DNA for the CDR3: TGTGCCAGCAGCTTAGGCGCGGGAGCGTTCACAGATACGCAGTATTTT. Translating it yields CASSLGAGAFTDTQYF. This sequence joins TRBV7-6 and TRBJ2-3, with 7 positions matching TRBD2. Trimming removed 1 base from V and 2 bases from J; junction bases left unmatched: 6. This CDR3 contains 16 residues. Germline V gives CDR1 SGHVS, CDR2 FNYEAQ.

The chain employs TRBV9 and TRBJ1-6, with D possibly matching TRBD1 (5 bases). The ends were cut back, 3 bases at V and 13 bases at J, with 20 bases in the middle. Germline V lookup: CDR1 SGDLS, CDR2 YYNGEE. The CDR3 extends over 15 amino acids. CDR3 in DNA: TGTGCCAGCAGCGCCTCGGGATCCGGGGGATTCCCCCTCCACTTT. Its protein product is CASSASGSGGFPLHF.

This chain uses TRBV19 with TRBJ1-1, with a tentative D call TRBD1 (6 bases). The ends were cut back, 6 bases at V and 1 base at J, with 12 bases in the middle. Germline V lookup: CDR1 LNHDA, CDR2 SQIVND (reference sequence). This CDR3 is 14 amino acids long. The CDR3 coding sequence is TGTGCCAGTAGCGACAGGTTCAAGAACACTGAAGCTTTCTTT. As protein: CASSDRFKNTEAFF.

The rearrangement uses TRBV7-8 and TRBJ2-7; 7 bases agree with TRBD1. V lost 0 bases, J lost 3 bases, and 5 bases stayed unmatched. The CDR3 covers 15 residues. Germline lookup yields CDR1 SGHVS and CDR2 FQNEAQ. CDR3 DNA sequence: TGTGCCAGCAGCTTAGCCCACTACAGGGGCTACGAGCAGTACTTC. Protein sequence: CASSLAHYRGYEQYF.

This clone was counted a single time. CDR3: CASSLEVARVLVEKLFF. CDR3 nucleotides: TGTGCCAGCAGCTTAGAGGTAGCGCGAGTTCTGGTGGAAAAACTGTTTTTT. The gene calls are TRBV7-8 and TRBJ1-4; D is ambiguous. Germline V gene data show CDR1 as SGHVS and CDR2 as FQNEAQ. CDR3 size: 17 residues. Between the trimmed V and J ends, which lost 1 base and 8 bases, there was a span of 20 bases.

On this clone: Germline and junction disagree at one end, which may indicate a read error. Other DNA sequences of this sample code for an identical CDR3. The genes are TRBV28 and TRBJ2-7, with 7 bases identical to TRBD2. This CDR3 is 14 amino acids long. Germline V lookup: CDR1 MDHEN, CDR2 SYDVKM. The CDR3: CASSLGGSSYEQYF. The CDR3 nucleotides are TGCGCCAGCAGTTTGGGCGGGAGCTCCTACGAGCAGTACTTC.

This rearrangement joins TRBV27 to TRBJ1-2, with TRBD1 identical over 9 bases. CDR3 length equals 15 residues. Trimming took 4 bases from V and 1 from J; bases not matched to a gene: 4. The V gene's germline CDR1 is MNHEY and CDR2 SMNVEV (reference sequence). CDR3 in DNA: TGTGCCAGCAGTTATACAGGGGGCCTTAACTATGGCTACACCTTC. It yields the protein CASSYTGGLNYGYTF.

A few counts support this clone. This sequence joins TRBV5-1 and TRBJ2-2; D unclear. Trimming took 1 base from V and 2 from J, leaving 0 bases between them. Germline V CDR1 and CDR2: SGHRS, YFSETQ. The CDR3 runs 12 residues. This chain's CDR3 is CASSLNTGELFF. CDR3 DNA: TGCGCCAGCAGCTTGAACACCGGGGAGCTGTTTTTT.

This clone was counted a few times. This chain uses TRBV28 with TRBJ2-6, with a weak D call TRBD1 (6 bases). Germline-derived CDR1 and CDR2 are MDHEN and SYDVKM. The CDR3 is 16 residues long. V was cut by 6 bases and J by 2 bases, with 14 bases left in between. The CDR3 DNA is TGTGCCAGCAGCTTCGCGACAGGAACTGGGGCCAACGTCCTGACTTTC. Amino acid sequence: CASSFATGTGANVLTF.

The V call is TRBV28, the J call TRBJ2-5; maybe TRBD2 (5 bases). CDR1 is MDHEN, CDR2 SYDVKM, per germline. V lost 9 bases to trimming and J lost 5 bases, with 16 bases between them. The CDR3 extends over 13 amino acids. The CDR3 protein is CASLRGAEETQYF. Written as DNA, the CDR3 is TGTGCCAGTTTACGGGGAGCCGAGGAGACCCAGTACTTC.

The CDR3 sequence is CASSLARGRTDTQYF. The CDR3 coding sequence is TGTGCCAGCAGCTTGGCCAGGGGAAGGACAGATACGCAGTATTTT. The chain joins TRBV5-4 to TRBJ2-3; possibly TRBD1 for D (6 bases). The V gene lost 0 bases and the J gene lost 3 bases, with 11 bases spanning the gap. Per the germline V gene, CDR1 is SGHNT and CDR2 is YYREEE (reference sequence). The CDR3 is 15 amino acids. The whole variable domain, remainder taken from reference TRBV5-4 and TRBJ2-3, is ETGVTQSPTHLIKTRGQQVTLRCSSQSGHNTVSWYQQALGQGPQFIFQYYREEENGRGNFPPRFSGLQFPNYSSELNVNALELDDSALYLCASSLARGRTDTQYFGPGTRLTVL.

The chain links TRBV7-6 to TRBJ1-1; D is unresolved. Trimming pared 3 bases from V and 1 base from J, leaving 9 bases between. Germline CDR1 SGHVS, CDR2 FNYEAQ. This CDR3 has 14 residues. CDR3 amino acids: CASSFPPPNTEAFF. DNA of the CDR3: TGTGCCAGCAGCTTCCCCCCCCCGAACACTGAAGCTTTCTTT.

The chain employs TRBV9 and TRBJ2-2; D may be TRBD2 (5 bases). The CDR3 runs to 15 residues. Germline V gene lookup returns CDR1 SGDLS and CDR2 YYNGEE. Trimming took 4 bases from V and 3 from J, leaving 13 bases between them. CDR3 residues: CASSPLFGDTGELFF. As DNA, the CDR3 is TGTGCCAGCAGCCCTCTGTTCGGGGACACCGGGGAGCTGTTTTTT.

V gene TRBV13 combines with J gene TRBJ1-4; a possible D gene is TRBD1 (6 bases). Trimming took 3 bases from V and 0 from J, leaving 14 bases between them. The germline gives CDR1 PRHDT, CDR2 FYEKMQ (reference sequence). The length of the CDR3 is 17 residues. The DNA for the CDR3 is TGTGCCAGCAGCTTTAGGGGGGGGCTTCCAACTAATGAAAAACTGTTTTTT. Translation: CASSFRGGLPTNEKLFF.